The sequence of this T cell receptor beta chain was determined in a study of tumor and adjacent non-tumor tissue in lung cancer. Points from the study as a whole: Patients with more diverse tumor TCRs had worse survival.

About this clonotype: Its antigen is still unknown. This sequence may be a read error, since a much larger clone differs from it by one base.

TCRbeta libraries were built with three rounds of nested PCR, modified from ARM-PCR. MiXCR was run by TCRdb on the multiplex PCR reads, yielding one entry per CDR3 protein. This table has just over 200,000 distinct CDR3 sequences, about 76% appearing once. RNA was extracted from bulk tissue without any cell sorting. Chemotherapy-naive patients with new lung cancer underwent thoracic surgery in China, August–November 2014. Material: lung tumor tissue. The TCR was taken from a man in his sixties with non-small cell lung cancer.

The CDR3 DNA is TGCAGTGCTAGAGATCGGCTGGGAGGTCAGCTCCAGCATTTT. Translation: CSARDRLGGQLQHF. The chain uses TRBV20-1 and TRBJ1-5; D is ambiguous. This CDR3 is built from 14 residues. Germline-derived CDR1 and CDR2 are DFQATT and SNEGSKA (reference sequence).